This is a list of T cell receptor beta chains from one sample in a study of cytomegalovirus exposure and HLA in healthy donors. Only in-frame clones appear in the TCRdb table, and some are missing; sequencing was by immunoSEQ multiplex PCR. This repertoire shows 110,000 to 150,000 clones, approximately 81% found once; its top ten account for approximately 2.7%. The sequencing input was PBMCs. The receptors originated from a boy aged 2 to 10 in good health and CMV-seronegative. CDR3s include the opening cysteine and the closing phenylalanine or tryptophan. D genes are given only for firm matches. The size entry is marked missing in some rows and otherwise reads once, few, many or a size class.

-,TRBJ1-4,-,TRBV9,CASSVVPGPTINEKLFF,TGTGCCAGCAGCGTAGTTCCAGGACCGACTATTAATGAAAAACTGTTTTTT
-,TRBJ2-1,TRBD2,TRBV6-4,CASSAASGTYNEQFF,TGTGCCAGCAGTGCAGCTAGCGGGACCTACAATGAGCAGTTCTTC
-,TRBJ2-1,TRBD2,TRBV4-2,CASSQDGASGEPYNEQFF,TGTGCCAGCAGCCAAGATGGGGCTAGCGGGGAGCCCTACAATGAGCAGTTCTTC
-,TRBJ2-7,-,TRBV7-3,CASMRALPYEQYF,TGTGCCAGCATGAGGGCCCTACCCTACGAGCAGTACTTC
-,TRBJ2-7,-,TRBV7-8,CASRPGGVPYEQYF,TGTGCCAGCCGCCCGGGGGGCGTACCCTACGAGCAGTACTTC
-,TRBJ1-5,-,TRBV4-2,CASSQGQENQPQHF,TGTGCCAGCAGCCAAGGACAGGAAAATCAGCCCCAGCATTTT
few,TRBJ2-7,-,TRBV9,CASSAGTQSSYEQYF,TGTGCCAGCAGCGCCGGGACACAGAGCTCCTACGAGCAGTACTTC
once,TRBJ1-2,TRBD1,TRBV7-6,CASSPGQGAGYGYTF,TGTGCCAGCAGCCCAGGACAGGGGGCAGGCTATGGCTACACCTTC
-,TRBJ2-7,TRBD2,TRBV9,CASSAGGITYEQYF,TGTGCCAGCAGCGCGGGAGGGATCACCTACGAGCAGTACTTC
-,TRBJ2-3,-,TRBV12-1,CASSFGGGRAADTQYF,TGTGCCAGCAGCTTTGGGGGCGGGAGGGCTGCAGATACGCAGTATTTT
-,TRBJ1-2,-,TRBV9,CASSVGSGVGGYTF,TGTGCCAGCAGCGTTGGTTCAGGGGTAGGTGGCTACACCTTC
-,TRBJ1-1,-,TRBV4-3,CASSPEGGSGTEAFF,TGCGCCAGCAGCCCTGAGGGGGGGTCGGGCACTGAAGCTTTCTTT
few,TRBJ2-3,TRBD2,TRBV29-1,CSVLLAGWGDTQYF,TGCAGCGTCCTACTAGCGGGGTGGGGAGATACGCAGTATTTT
-,TRBJ1-1,-,TRBV7-9,CASSPSGDTEAFF,TGTGCCAGCAGCCCCAGCGGGGACACTGAAGCTTTCTTT
-,TRBJ1-2,-,TRBV2,CASSGPATLIFSGGYTF,TGTGCCAGCAGTGGCCCCGCGACCCTTATCTTCTCGGGTGGCTACACCTTC
-,TRBJ2-7,-,TRBV28,CASSLVKDSNSYEQYF,TGTGCCAGCAGTTTAGTTAAGGACAGCAACTCCTACGAGCAGTACTTC
-,TRBJ2-3,TRBD1,TRBV6-1,CASNDRGHGTDTQYF,TGTGCCAGCAATGACAGGGGGCACGGCACAGATACGCAGTATTTT
-,TRBJ2-2,-,TRBV2,CASNQNPGELFF,TGTGCCAGCAATCAGAATCCCGGGGAGCTGTTTTTT
-,TRBJ2-2,-,TRBV5-4,CASSRGGLGGRSGELFF,TGTGCCAGCAGCCGCGGTGGGTTAGGAGGGCGGTCCGGGGAGCTGTTTTTT
-,TRBJ2-5,TRBD1,TRBV7-2,CASSYNDRVYTQETQYF,TGTGCCAGCAGCTACAACGACAGGGTCTACACCCAAGAGACCCAGTACTTC
few,TRBJ2-3,-,TRBV6-4,CASSNRGGADTQYF,TGTGCCAGCAGTAACAGGGGAGGAGCAGATACGCAGTATTTT
-,TRBJ2-1,TRBD1,TRBV2,CASSDKGANLGEQFF,TGTGCCAGCAGTGACAAGGGGGCAAATCTCGGTGAGCAGTTCTTC
-,TRBJ2-1,-,TRBV6-5,CASSRGTGDDEQFF,TGTGCCAGCAGTCGCGGGACTGGGGATGATGAGCAGTTCTTC
few,TRBJ2-7,-,TRBV28,CASSDPSEQYF,TGTGCCAGCAGTGACCCTAGCGAGCAGTACTTC
few,TRBJ2-5,TRBD1,TRBV11-3,CASAPPSTGLETQYF,TGTGCCAGCGCCCCGCCCTCGACAGGGCTGGAGACCCAGTACTTC
-,TRBJ1-5,-,TRBV7-9,CASSYSGSPNQPQHF,TGTGCCAGCAGCTACTCGGGGTCCCCCAATCAGCCCCAGCATTTT
-,TRBJ2-5,-,TRBV15,CATSRGRPGQETQYF,TGTGCCACCAGCAGAGGGCGGCCGGGCCAAGAGACCCAGTACTTC
few,TRBJ2-5,TRBD2,TRBV7-9,CASSFPDSGNF,TGTGCCAGCAGCTTTCCGGATAGCGGGAACTTC
-,TRBJ2-1,-,TRBV4-1,CASSQPLRIPNEQFF,TGCGCCAGCAGCCAACCCCTCAGGATTCCCAATGAGCAGTTCTTC
-,TRBJ1-3,TRBD1,TRBV5-6,CASRSYRGLGNTIYF,TGTGCCAGTAGAAGCTACAGGGGGCTTGGAAACACCATATATTTT
-,TRBJ2-1,TRBD2,TRBV27,CASSAGGGIYNEQFF,TGTGCCAGCAGTGCCGGGGGGGGGATTTACAATGAGCAGTTCTTC
-,TRBJ2-7,-,TRBV5-6,CASSSLIPYEQYF,TGTGCCAGCAGCTCCTTAATCCCCTACGAGCAGTACTTC
-,TRBJ1-1,TRBD1,TRBV2,CASNRQGLNTEAFF,TGTGCCAGCAATAGACAGGGCCTAAACACTGAAGCTTTCTTT
-,TRBJ1-6,-,TRBV5-6,CASSGAIRDRVAPLHF,TGTGCCAGCAGCGGAGCCATCAGGGATAGGGTCGCACCCCTCCACTTT
few,TRBJ2-5,-,TRBV18,CASSLIGEISVETQYF,TGTGCCAGCTCACTCATCGGAGAGATCTCGGTAGAGACCCAGTACTTC
-,TRBJ1-5,-,TRBV19,CASSTGSKPQHF,TGTGCCAGTAGTACGGGAAGTAAGCCCCAGCATTTT
-,TRBJ2-1,TRBD2,TRBV18,CASSPFLSGGAWEQFF,TGTGCCAGCTCACCATTTCTAAGCGGGGGGGCCTGGGAGCAGTTCTTC